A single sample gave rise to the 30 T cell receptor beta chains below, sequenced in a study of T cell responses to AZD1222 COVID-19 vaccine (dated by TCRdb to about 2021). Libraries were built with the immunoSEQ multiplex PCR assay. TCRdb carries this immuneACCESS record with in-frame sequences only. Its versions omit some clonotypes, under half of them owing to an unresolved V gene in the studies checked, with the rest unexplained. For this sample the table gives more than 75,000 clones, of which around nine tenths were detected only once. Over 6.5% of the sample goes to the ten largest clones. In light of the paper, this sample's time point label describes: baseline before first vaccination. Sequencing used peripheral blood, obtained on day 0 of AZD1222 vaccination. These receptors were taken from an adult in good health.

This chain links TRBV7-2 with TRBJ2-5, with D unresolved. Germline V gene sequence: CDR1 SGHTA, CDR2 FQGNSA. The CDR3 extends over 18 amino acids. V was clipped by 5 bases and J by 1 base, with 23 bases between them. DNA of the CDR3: TGTGCCAGCAGCGGAAAAAGGTGGGGAACCCCCCTCCAAGAGACCCAGTACTTC. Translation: CASSGKRWGTPLQETQYF.

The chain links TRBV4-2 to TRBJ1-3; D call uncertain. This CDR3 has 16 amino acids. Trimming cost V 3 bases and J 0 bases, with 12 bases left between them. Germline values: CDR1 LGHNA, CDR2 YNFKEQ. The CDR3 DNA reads TGTGCCAGCAGCCACCCCCGGACGGGCTCTGGAAACACCATATATTTT. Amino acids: CASSHPRTGSGNTIYF.

CDR3 in DNA: TGTGCCAGCAGCGTCCAGACAGGGCCCACCGGGGAGCTGTTTTTT. It encodes CASSVQTGPTGELFF. The genes are TRBV9 and TRBJ2-2; 7 positions match TRBD1. Trimming removed 2 bases from V and 4 bases from J; junction bases left unmatched: 5. The germline gives CDR1 SGDLS, CDR2 YYNGEE. The CDR3 is 15 amino acids.

CDR3 in amino acids: CSVVLGHRSTDTQYF. The CDR3 DNA sequence: TGCAGCGTTGTTCTCGGACATCGTAGCACAGATACGCAGTATTTT. This chain uses TRBV29-1 with TRBJ2-3; D may be TRBD1 (5 bases). Germline V gives CDR1 SQVTM, CDR2 ANQGSEA. CDR3 length equals 15 residues. The V and J ends lost 4 bases and 0 bases respectively, with 14 bases between them.

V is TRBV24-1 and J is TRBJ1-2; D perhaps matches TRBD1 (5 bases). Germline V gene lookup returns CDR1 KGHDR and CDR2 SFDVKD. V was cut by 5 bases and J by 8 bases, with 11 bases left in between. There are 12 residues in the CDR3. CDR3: CATSGGRGGYTF. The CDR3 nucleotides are TGTGCCACCAGTGGGGGCCGAGGGGGCTACACCTTC.

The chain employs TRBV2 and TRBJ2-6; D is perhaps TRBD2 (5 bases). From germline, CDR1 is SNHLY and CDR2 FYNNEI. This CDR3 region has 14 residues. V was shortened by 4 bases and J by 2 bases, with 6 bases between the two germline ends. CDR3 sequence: CASSGRTGANVLTF. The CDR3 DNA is TGTGCCAGCAGTGGGAGGACTGGGGCCAACGTCCTGACTTTC.

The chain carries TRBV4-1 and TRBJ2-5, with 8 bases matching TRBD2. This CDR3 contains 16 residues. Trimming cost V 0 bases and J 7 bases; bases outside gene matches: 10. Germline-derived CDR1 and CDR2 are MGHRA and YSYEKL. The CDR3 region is CASSQDSGTRVATQYF. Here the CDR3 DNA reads TGCGCCAGCAGCCAAGATAGCGGGACTAGAGTGGCGACCCAGTACTTC.

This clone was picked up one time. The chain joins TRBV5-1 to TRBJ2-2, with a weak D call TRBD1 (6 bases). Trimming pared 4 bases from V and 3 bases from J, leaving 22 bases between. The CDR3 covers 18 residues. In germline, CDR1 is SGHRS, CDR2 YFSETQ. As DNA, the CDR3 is TGCGCCAGCAGCCGTACTGTCCGGCAGGGACAAGACACCGGGGAGCTGTTTTTT. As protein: CASSRTVRQGQDTGELFF.

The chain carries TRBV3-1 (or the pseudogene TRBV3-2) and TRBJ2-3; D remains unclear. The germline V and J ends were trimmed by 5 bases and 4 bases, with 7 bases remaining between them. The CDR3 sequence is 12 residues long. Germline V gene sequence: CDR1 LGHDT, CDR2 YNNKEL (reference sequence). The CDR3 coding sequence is TGTGCCAGCAGCTCCCTTTCAGATACGCAGTATTTT. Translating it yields CASSSLSDTQYF.

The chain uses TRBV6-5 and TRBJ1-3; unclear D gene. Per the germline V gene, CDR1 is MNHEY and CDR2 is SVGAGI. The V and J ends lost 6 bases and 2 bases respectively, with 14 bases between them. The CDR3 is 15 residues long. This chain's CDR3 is CASSLVFNPGNTIYF. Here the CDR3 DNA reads TGTGCCAGCAGCCTGGTATTCAACCCTGGAAACACCATATATTTT.

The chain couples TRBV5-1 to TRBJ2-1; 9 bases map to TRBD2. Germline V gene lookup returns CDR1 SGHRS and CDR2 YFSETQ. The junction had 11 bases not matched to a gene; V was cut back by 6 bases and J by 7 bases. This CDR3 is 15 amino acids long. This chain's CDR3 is CASTALAGPKNEQFF. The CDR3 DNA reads TGCGCCAGCACGGCGCTAGCGGGACCAAAAAATGAGCAGTTCTTC.

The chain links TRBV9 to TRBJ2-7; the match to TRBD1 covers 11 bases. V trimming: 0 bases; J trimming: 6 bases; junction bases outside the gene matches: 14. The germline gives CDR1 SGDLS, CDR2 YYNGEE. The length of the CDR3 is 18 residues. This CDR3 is CASSVGSGQGALGLEQYF. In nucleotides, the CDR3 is TGTGCCAGCAGCGTAGGTTCCGGACAGGGGGCGCTGGGGCTCGAGCAGTACTTC.

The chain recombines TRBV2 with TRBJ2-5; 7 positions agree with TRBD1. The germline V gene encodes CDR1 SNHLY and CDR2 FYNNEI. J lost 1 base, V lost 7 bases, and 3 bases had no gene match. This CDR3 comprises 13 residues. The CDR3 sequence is CASKWTGQETQYF. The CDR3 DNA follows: TGTGCCAGCAAATGGACAGGCCAAGAGACCCAGTACTTC.

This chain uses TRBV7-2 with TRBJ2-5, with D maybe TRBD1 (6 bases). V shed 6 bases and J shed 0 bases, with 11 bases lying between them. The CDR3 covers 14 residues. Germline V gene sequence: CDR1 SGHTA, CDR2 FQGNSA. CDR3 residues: CASRTDRNQETQYF. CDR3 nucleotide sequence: TGTGCCAGCAGAACCGACAGGAACCAAGAGACCCAGTACTTC. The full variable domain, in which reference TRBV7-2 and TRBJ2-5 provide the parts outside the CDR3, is GAGVSQSPSNKVTEKGKDVELRCDPISGHTALYWYRQSLGQGLEFLIYFQGNSAPDKSGLPSDRFSAERTGGSVSTLTIQRTQQEDSAVYLCASRTDRNQETQYFGPGTRLLVL.

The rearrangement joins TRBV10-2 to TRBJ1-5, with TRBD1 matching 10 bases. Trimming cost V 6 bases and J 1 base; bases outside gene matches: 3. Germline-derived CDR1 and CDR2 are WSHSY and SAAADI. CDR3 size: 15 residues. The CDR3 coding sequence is TGCGCCAGCAGAGCGGGACAGGGGAGCAATCAGCCCCAGCATTTT. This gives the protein CASRAGQGSNQPQHF.

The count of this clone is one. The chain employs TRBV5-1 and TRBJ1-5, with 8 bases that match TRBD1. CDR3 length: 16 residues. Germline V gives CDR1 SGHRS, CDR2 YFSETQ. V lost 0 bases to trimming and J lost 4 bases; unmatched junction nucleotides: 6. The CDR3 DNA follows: TGCGCCAGCAGCTTGGGCACAGGGGGAGGTAATCAGCCCCAGCATTTT. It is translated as CASSLGTGGGNQPQHF. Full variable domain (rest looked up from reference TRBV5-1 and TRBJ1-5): KAGVTQTPRYLIKTRGQQVTLSCSPISGHRSVSWYQQTPGQGLQFLFEYFSETQRNKGNFPGRFSGRQFSNSRSEMNVSTLELGDSALYLCASSLGTGGGNQPQHFGDGTRLSIL.

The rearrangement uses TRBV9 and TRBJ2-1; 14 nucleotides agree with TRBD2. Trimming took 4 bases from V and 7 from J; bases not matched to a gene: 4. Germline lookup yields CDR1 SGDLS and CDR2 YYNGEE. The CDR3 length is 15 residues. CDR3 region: CASSPRTSGRNEQFF. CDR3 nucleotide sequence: TGTGCCAGCAGCCCCCGGACTAGCGGGAGGAATGAGCAGTTCTTC.

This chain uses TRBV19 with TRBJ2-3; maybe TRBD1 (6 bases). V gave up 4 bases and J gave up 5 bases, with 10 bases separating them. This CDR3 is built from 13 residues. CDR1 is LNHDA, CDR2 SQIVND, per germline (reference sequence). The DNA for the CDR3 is TGTGCCAGTAGTACGCAGGGGAAAGATACGCAGTATTTT. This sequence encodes CASSTQGKDTQYF.

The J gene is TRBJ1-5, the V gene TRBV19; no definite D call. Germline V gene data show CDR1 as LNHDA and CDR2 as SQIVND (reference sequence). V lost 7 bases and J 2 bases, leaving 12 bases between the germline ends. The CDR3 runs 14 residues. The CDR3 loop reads CASTRGVGNQPQHF. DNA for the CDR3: TGTGCCAGTACCCGCGGGGTTGGCAATCAGCCCCAGCATTTT. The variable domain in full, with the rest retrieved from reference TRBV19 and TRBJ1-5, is DGGITQSPKYLFRKEGQNVTLSCEQNLNHDAMYWYRQDPGQGLRLIYYSQIVNDFQKGDIAEGYSVSREKKESFPLTVTSAQKNPTAFYLCASTRGVGNQPQHFGDGTRLSIL.

The chain's CDR3 is CASSFFGGSHEKLFF. In DNA, the CDR3 is TGTGCCAGCAGTTTTTTTGGCGGTTCCCATGAAAAACTGTTTTTT. The chain recombines TRBV28 with TRBJ1-4; D unresolved. V dropped 3 bases and J dropped 6 bases, with 14 bases sitting between them. Germline V CDR1 and CDR2: MDHEN, SYDVKM. There are 15 residues in the CDR3.

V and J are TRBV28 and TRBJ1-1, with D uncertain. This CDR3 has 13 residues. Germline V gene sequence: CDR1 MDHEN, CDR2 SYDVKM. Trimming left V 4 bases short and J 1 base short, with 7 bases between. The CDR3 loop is CASSSARNTEAFF. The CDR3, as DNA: TGTGCCAGCAGTTCCGCCAGGAACACTGAAGCTTTCTTT.

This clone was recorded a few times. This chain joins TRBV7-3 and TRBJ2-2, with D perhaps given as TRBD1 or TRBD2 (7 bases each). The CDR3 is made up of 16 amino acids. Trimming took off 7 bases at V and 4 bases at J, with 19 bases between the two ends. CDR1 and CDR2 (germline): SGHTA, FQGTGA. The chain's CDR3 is CASTTRGGRGTGELFF. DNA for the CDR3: TGTGCCAGCACCACCAGGGGGGGCCGGGGCACCGGGGAGCTGTTTTTT.

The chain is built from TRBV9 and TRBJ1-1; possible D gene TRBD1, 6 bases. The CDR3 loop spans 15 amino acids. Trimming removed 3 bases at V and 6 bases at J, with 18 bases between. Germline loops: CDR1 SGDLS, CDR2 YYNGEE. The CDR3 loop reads CASSDPPGQSSEAFF. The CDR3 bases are TGTGCCAGCAGCGACCCCCCGGGACAATCTTCTGAAGCTTTCTTT.

Here the CDR3 reads CASSVVGTGDTGELFF. CDR3 nucleotide sequence: TGTGCCAGCAGCGTAGTTGGGACAGGGGACACCGGGGAGCTGTTTTTT. The chain employs TRBV9 and TRBJ2-2, with TRBD1 identical over 10 bases. Germline V gene data show CDR1 as SGDLS and CDR2 as YYNGEE. The CDR3 loop spans 16 amino acids. J lost 3 bases, V lost 0 bases, and 2 bases had no gene match.

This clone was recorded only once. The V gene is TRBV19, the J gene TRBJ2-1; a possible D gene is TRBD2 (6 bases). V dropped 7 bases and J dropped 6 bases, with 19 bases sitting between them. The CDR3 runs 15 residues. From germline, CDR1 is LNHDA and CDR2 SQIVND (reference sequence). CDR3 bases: TGTGCCAGTACTAAGGGGAGGCAGGTAGTCAATGAGCAGTTCTTC. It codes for CASTKGRQVVNEQFF.

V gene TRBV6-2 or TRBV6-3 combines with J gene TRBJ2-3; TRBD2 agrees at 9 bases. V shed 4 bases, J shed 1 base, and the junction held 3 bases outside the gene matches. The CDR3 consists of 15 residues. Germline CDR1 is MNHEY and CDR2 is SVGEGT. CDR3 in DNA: TGTGCCAGCAGTTCTAGCGGGGAGGGCACAGATACGCAGTATTTT. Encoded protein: CASSSSGEGTDTQYF.

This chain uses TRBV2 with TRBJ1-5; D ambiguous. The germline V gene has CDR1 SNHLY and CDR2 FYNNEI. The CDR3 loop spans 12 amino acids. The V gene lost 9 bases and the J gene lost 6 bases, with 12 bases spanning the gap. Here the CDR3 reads CASKARAQPQHF. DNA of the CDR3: TGTGCCAGTAAAGCTAGGGCTCAGCCCCAGCATTTT.

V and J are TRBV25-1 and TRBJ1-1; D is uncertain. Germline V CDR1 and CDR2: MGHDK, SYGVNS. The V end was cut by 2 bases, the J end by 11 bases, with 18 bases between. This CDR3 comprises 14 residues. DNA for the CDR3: TGTGCCAGCAGTGAAGCCTCTGCCATCAGAATTGCTTTCTTT. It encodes CASSEASAIRIAFF.

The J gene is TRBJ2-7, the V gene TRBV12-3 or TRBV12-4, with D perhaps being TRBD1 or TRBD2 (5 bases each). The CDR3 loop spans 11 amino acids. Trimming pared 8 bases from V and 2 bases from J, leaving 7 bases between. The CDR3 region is CASEGTYEQYF. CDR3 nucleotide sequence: TGTGCCAGCGAGGGGACCTACGAGCAGTACTTC.

CDR3 nucleotide sequence: TGTGCCAGCAGTTTCTCTGAGCAGCCCCAGCATTTT. It translates to CASSFSEQPQHF. This sequence joins TRBV28 and TRBJ1-5; D not certain. The CDR3 has 12 residues. Germline CDR1 and CDR2: MDHEN and SYDVKM. V lost 3 bases and J 7 bases, leaving 7 bases between the germline ends.